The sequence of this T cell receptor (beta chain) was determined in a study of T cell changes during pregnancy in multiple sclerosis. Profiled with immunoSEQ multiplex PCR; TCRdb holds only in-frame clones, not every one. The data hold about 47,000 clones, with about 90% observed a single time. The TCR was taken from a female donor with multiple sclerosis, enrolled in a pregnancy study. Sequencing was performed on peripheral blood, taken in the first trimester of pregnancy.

The chain's CDR3 is CASTRTGSGVNTGELFF. CDR3 nucleotide sequence: TGTGCCAGTACCCGCACGGGTAGCGGGGTAAACACCGGGGAGCTGTTTTTT. The V call is TRBV19, the J call TRBJ2-2, with 8 bases lining up with TRBD2. V trimming: 7 bases; J trimming: 2 bases; junction bases outside the gene matches: 12. Looked up from germline, CDR1 is LNHDA and CDR2 is SQIVND (reference sequence). This CDR3 region has 17 residues.